The clone carrying this T cell receptor beta chain has more than one count but fewer than ten. Antigen unknown. Trimming took off 0 bases at V and 2 bases at J, with 11 bases between the two ends. The CDR3 sequence is 15 residues long. Germline V gene sequence: CDR1 MNHEY, CDR2 SVGEGT. The data are from a study of vaccination and CD4 T cells after COVID-19. Looking at the study overall: The stimulating agents, overlapping spike peptides, came from SARS-CoV-2, HCoV-NL63, HCoV-OC43 and HCoV-229E. In the control cultures, a CEFX pool, an HIV-1 Nef pool, or no peptide was supplied.

The study sequenced cultured CD4+ T cell DNA using the Oncomine TCR Beta short-read assay. After culture, CD4+ T cells served as the source for genomic DNA extraction. TCRdb re-derived calls from the PCR reads in MiXCR, one entry per CDR3 protein. The profile shows roughly 9,200 distinct CDR3 sequences, less than 35% of them singletons. Treatment: approximately 11-day PBMC culture with coronavirus spike peptide pools or control peptides (ViraFEST assay). Harvesting of the unexposed donor's CD4+ T cells predated the COVID-19 pandemic (2011-2018). The rearrangement links TRBV6-2 or TRBV6-3 to TRBJ2-7; D is ambiguous. This receptor was obtained from a human donor in good health. The sequenced sample was CD4+ T cells from blood, cultured in vitro. The CDR3: CASSYSTVWAYEQYF. The CDR3 DNA sequence: TGTGCCAGCAGTTACTCTACTGTGTGGGCCTACGAGCAGTACTTC.